This TCR beta chain was sequenced for a study of blood T cell repertoires in COVID-19 (dated by TCRdb to the early 2020s). At the level of the whole study: Samples from collaborators originated in the United States, Italy and Spain and spanned both the acute and convalescent phases of COVID-19. The prospective study material was composed of cDNA or gDNA derived from T cells, B-cell-depleted T cells, or PBMCs. The dataset comprised deeply sampled blood TCRbeta repertoires from subjects exposed to, actively infected with, or recovered from COVID-19. A freely available public database, intended as a resource for researchers studying the immune response to SARS-CoV-2, is where the repertoires were released. Samples were obtained from the ongoing ImmuneRACE study (first 160 participants) and from some 1,300 subjects provided by 6 global collaborators. Nearly every sample came with metadata listing a de-identified subject ID, COVID-19 status, age in years and sex. HLA class I and class II types, where available, came from metadata supplied by the sample provider rather than from assay-based typing.

Whole blood was collected in K2EDTA tubes by collaborating institutions according to the institutions' own protocols. For TCRbeta analysis, collaborator samples were shipped as frozen whole blood, as isolated PBMCs, or as DNA extracted from either sample type. TCRbeta CDR3 regions were amplified from genomic DNA using the immunoSEQ Assay, a bias-controlled multiplex PCR. Concerning the study's data processing: Within the assay, amplification of reference gene primers was used to estimate how many nucleated cells each sample contained. Sequence reads were collapsed and filtered to measure the absolute abundance of every unique TCRbeta CDR3 rearrangement. For each sample, productive Simpson clonality was calculated as the square root of Simpson's diversity index over productive rearrangements. Entries here come from immuneACCESS through TCRdb and include only in-frame sequences with V and J called. Some clones fail to appear in such tables; in the studies checked, an unresolved V gene covers under half of the shortfall, and the cause of the remainder is unknown. That table gives V, J and clone size, and the DNA gave D and trimming. This sample comprises 380,000 or so clones, roughly 90% of them detected only once. The top ten constitute 1% to 1.5% of the sample.

About this clone: No cognate antigen has been identified for it. Base qualities are missing; no much larger clone stands one base away.

The research as a whole found: Clinical and demographic metadata were provided uncurated, with the amount varying by source and participant.

The sequence was collected from a man between 40 and 49 years old with acute or convalescent COVID-19. Sequenced: peripheral blood.

The nucleotide sequence reads as follows: TGCAGCGTCGTTCCGGGAGACTCCTACGAGCAGTACTTC. This gives the protein CSVVPGDSYEQYF. The rearranged chain carries TRBV29-1 and TRBJ2-7; the D segment could be TRBD2, given 6 matching bases. The CDR3 covers 13 residues, taking in both the cysteine and the phenylalanine. Only CDR3 DNA is held: 39 bases, read in frame from base 1. Via the germline V gene, CDR1 is SQVTM and CDR2 ANQGSEA. V gives up 6 bases and J gives up 0 bases, and the segment between their germline ends measures 12 bases.